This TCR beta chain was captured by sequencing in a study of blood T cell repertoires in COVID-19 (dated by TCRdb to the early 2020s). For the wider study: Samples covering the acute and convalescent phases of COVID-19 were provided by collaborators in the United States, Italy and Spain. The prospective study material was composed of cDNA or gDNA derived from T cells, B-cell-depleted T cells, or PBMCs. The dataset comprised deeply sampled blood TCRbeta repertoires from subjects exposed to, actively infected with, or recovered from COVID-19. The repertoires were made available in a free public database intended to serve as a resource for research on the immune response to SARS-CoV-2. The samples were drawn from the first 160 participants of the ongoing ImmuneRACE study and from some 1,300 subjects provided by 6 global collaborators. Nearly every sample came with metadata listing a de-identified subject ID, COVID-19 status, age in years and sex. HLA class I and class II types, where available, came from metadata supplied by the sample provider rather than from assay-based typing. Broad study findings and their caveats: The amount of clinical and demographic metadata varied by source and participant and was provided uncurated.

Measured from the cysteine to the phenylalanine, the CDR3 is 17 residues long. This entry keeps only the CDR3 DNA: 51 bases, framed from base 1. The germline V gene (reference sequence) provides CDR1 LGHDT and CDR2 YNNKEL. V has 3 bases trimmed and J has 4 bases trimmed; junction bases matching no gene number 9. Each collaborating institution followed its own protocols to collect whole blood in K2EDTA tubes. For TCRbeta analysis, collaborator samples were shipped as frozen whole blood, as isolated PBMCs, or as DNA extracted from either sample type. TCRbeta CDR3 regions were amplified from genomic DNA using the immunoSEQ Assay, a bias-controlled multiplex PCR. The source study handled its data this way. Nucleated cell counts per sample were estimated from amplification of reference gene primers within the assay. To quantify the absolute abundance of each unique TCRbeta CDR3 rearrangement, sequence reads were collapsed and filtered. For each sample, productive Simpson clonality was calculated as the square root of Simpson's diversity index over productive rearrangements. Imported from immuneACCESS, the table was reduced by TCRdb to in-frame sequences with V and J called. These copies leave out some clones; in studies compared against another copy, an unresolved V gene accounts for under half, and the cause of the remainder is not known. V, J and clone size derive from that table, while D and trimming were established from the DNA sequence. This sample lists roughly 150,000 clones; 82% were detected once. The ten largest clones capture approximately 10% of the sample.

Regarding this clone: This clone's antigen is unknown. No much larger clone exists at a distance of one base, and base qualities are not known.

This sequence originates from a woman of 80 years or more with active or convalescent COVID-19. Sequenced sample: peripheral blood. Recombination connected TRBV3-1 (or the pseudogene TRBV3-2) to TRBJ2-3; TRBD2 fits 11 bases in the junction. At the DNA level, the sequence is TGTGCCAGCAGCCAGACCACTAGCGGGAGTCTGGCAGATACGCAGTATTTT. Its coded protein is CASSQTTSGSLADTQYF.